This record looks at one TCR beta chain sequence and its context. The sample comes from a study of blood T cell repertoires in COVID-19. Study in general: Sources were T cells, B-cell-depleted T cells, or PBMCs; the material itself was cDNA or gDNA.

CDR1 and CDR2 (germline): SGHNT, YYREEE (reference sequence). The CDR3 is made up of 12 amino acids. J gave up 6 bases and V 10 bases, and 9 bases lay outside the gene matches. TCRdb keeps only in-frame clones here, not all; method: immunoSEQ multiplex PCR. The data show 200,000 to 250,000 clones, with roughly 89% seen just once and less than 15% held by the top ten. Donors were grouped by their self-reported clinical history. Sequenced: PBMCs or T cells enriched from blood (not recorded which). The TCR comes from a man aged 25-45 years who had been exposed to COVID-19. The chain couples TRBV5-4 to TRBJ2-7; the match to TRBD1 covers 8 bases. This chain's CDR3 is CAVGTGYREQYF. CDR3 coding DNA: TGTGCCGTCGGGACAGGTTACCGCGAGCAGTACTTC.